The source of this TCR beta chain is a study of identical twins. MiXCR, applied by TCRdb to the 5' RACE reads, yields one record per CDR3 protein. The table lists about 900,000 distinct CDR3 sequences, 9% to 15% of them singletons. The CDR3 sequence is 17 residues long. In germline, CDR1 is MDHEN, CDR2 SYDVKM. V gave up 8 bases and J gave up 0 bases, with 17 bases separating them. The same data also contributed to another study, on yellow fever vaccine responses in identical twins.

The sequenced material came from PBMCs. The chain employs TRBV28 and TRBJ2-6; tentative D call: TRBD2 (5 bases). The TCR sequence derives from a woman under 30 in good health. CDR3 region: CASSGVRASSGANVLTF. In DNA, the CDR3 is TGTGCCAGCTCCGGGGTGAGGGCGAGCTCTGGGGCCAACGTCCTGACTTTC.